The sequence of this T cell receptor (beta chain) was determined in a study of PD-1 blockade in classical Hodgkin lymphoma. The assay was immunoSEQ multiplex PCR, and TCRdb's table has in-frame clones only and misses some. The sample contains tens of thousands of clones, roughly 90% of which appear only once. Every patient was affected by relapse after autologous stem cell transplantation, while exposure to brentuximab vedotin was not uniform. This receptor was obtained from a human donor with classical Hodgkin lymphoma. The material was peripheral blood mononuclear cells (PBMCs), obtained at baseline.

The CDR3 is CASSYSLAGAYEQYF. Written as DNA, the CDR3 is TGTGCCAGCAGTTACTCCCTAGCGGGGGCCTACGAGCAGTACTTC. The chain carries TRBV6-5 and TRBJ2-7; 10 bases map to TRBD2. There are 15 residues in the CDR3. V trimming: 0 bases; J trimming: 2 bases; junction bases outside the gene matches: 1. Germline CDR1 MNHEY, CDR2 SVGAGI.